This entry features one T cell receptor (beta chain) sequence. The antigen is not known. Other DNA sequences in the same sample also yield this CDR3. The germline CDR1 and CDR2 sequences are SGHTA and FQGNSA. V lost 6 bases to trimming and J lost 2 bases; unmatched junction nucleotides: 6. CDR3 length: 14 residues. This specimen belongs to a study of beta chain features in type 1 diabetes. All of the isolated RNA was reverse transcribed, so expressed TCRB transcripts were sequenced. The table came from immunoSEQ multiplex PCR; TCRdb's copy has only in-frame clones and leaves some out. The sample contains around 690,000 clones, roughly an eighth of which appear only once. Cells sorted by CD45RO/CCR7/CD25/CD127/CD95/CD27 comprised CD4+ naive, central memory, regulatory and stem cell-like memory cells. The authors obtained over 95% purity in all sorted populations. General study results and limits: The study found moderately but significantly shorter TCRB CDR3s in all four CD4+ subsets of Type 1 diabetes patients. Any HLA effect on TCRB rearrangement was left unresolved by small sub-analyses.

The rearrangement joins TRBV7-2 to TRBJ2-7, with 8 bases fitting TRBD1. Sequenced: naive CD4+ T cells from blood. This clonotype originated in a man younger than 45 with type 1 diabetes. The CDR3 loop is CASSLGTGAYEQYF. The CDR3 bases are TGTGCCAGCAGTTTGGGGACAGGCGCCTACGAGCAGTACTTC.